This TCR beta chain was identified in a study of cytomegalovirus exposure and HLA in healthy donors. Study results and caveats: One later analysis reportedly identified an Asian-associated ancestry cluster that showed fewer N-insertions than the roughly 720-donor mean. Rates of TCR association differed by HLA locus in a later analysis, with DRB1 highest and HLA-C lowest. Cytomegalovirus status was reportedly diagnosed by the classifier with high specificity and sensitivity. A list of approximately 150 TCR beta chains associated with cytomegalovirus was given.

A note on this clone: Antigen unknown.

Trimming at V came to 6 bases and at J to 7 bases, leaving 9 bases not matched to a gene. The CDR3 runs 15 residues. Germline CDR1 reads SNHLY; CDR2 reads FYNNEI. The PCR made use of 60 Vbeta and 13 Jbeta primers. Here immunoSEQ multiplex PCR was the method, and the copy in TCRdb shows in-frame clones only, minus some. In the table there are about 130,000 clones, approximately 89% of which are singletons. Specimen: PBMCs. This chain connects TRBV2 to TRBJ1-5; 10 bases agree with TRBD1. The clonotype was recovered from a woman in her twenties or thirties in good health and CMV-seropositive. The CDR3 loop is CASSRDRGRKQPQHF. The CDR3 nucleotides are TGTGCCAGCAGCCGCGACAGGGGGCGAAAACAGCCCCAGCATTTT.